The 32 T cell receptor beta chains below come from one sample, sequenced in a study of blood T cell repertoires in COVID-19. TCRdb keeps only in-frame clones here, not all; method: immunoSEQ multiplex PCR. Of roughly 100,000 clones in the sample, about 90% are singletons; the top ten hold 2% to 2.5%. The sequencing sample was made of peripheral blood. These receptor sequences come from a man aged 45 to 65 with active COVID-19.

This clone was found a few times. The chain links TRBV13 to TRBJ2-3; D is possibly TRBD2 (6 bases). V lost 2 bases to trimming and J lost 6 bases, with 15 bases between them. CDR3 length: 15 residues. Germline V gives CDR1 PRHDT, CDR2 FYEKMQ (reference sequence). CDR3 DNA sequence: TGTGCCAGCAGCTTAAGGGCGGGGTCCGGCGATACGCAGTATTTT. Amino acids: CASSLRAGSGDTQYF.

The rearrangement joins TRBV19 to TRBJ2-1; D not certain. Trimming took 5 bases from V and 4 from J, leaving 6 bases between them. This CDR3 contains 12 residues. Germline V gene lookup returns CDR1 LNHDA and CDR2 SQIVND (reference sequence). CDR3 region: CASSGSYNEQFF. CDR3 coding DNA: TGTGCCAGTAGTGGCTCTTACAATGAGCAGTTCTTC.

The chain joins TRBV2 to TRBJ2-2; 11 bases align to TRBD1. Trimming removed 5 bases from V and 3 bases from J; junction bases left unmatched: 2. Germline V gives CDR1 SNHLY, CDR2 FYNNEI. The CDR3 consists of 15 residues. DNA of the CDR3: TGTGCCAGCAGTCCGGGACAGGGGGACACCGGGGAGCTGTTTTTT. Encoded protein: CASSPGQGDTGELFF.

V and J are TRBV7-9 and TRBJ2-3; D perhaps matches TRBD2 (6 bases). Germline V gene data show CDR1 as SEHNR and CDR2 as FQNEAQ (reference sequence). V was pared by 2 bases and J by 2 bases, with 8 bases between. The CDR3 is 14 residues long. The CDR3 reads CASSLRLDTDTQYF. The CDR3 nucleotides are TGTGCCAGCAGCTTAAGACTAGACACAGATACGCAGTATTTT.

This clone was detected only a few times. This rearrangement joins TRBV11-2 to TRBJ2-1; TRBD2 aligns across 8 bases. J lost 10 bases, V lost 1 base, and 15 bases had no gene match. CDR1 is SGHAT and CDR2 is FQNNGV in the germline V gene. The CDR3 has 17 amino acids. CDR3 coding DNA: TGTGCCAGCAGCTTAGCCACCGGGACTAGGAATTTGAAGGAGCAGTTCTTC. Translation: CASSLATGTRNLKEQFF.

The V call is TRBV6-5, the J call TRBJ1-3, with D tentatively TRBD1 (5 bases). Trimming left V 4 bases short and J 1 base short, with 11 bases between. The germline CDR1 and CDR2 sequences are MNHEY and SVGAGI. The CDR3 is 15 amino acids. DNA for the CDR3: TGTGCCAGCAGTTTCGGGGGGAGTTCTGGAAACACCATATATTTT. This sequence encodes CASSFGGSSGNTIYF.

J is TRBJ2-1 and V is TRBV18, with TRBD2 matching over 8 bases. In germline, CDR1 is KGHSH, CDR2 LQKENI. This CDR3 spans 17 amino acids. The V gene end was trimmed by 4 bases and the J gene end by 6 bases; junction bases not matched to a gene: 14. The CDR3 DNA follows: TGTGCCAGCTCACGGACCTCCGGGGGGGTACTTTCCAATGAGCAGTTCTTC. This gives the protein CASSRTSGGVLSNEQFF.

The gene calls are TRBV5-8 and TRBJ2-7; D gene unclear. The CDR3 sequence is 12 residues long. V lost 5 bases, J lost 0 bases, and 6 bases lay in between. CDR1 SGHTS and CDR2 YDEGEE come from the germline V gene. The CDR3: CASRSSSYEQYF. In DNA form, the CDR3 reads TGTGCCAGCAGGTCGAGCTCCTACGAGCAGTACTTC.

V is TRBV6-2 or TRBV6-3 and J is TRBJ1-4; no firm D call. Looked up from germline, CDR1 is MNHEY and CDR2 is SVGEGT. This CDR3 has 12 residues. V was clipped by 6 bases and J by 5 bases, with 7 bases between them. In DNA form, the CDR3 reads TGTGCCAGCAGCCCCGTAAATGAAAAACTGTTTTTT. It codes for CASSPVNEKLFF.

A few counts support this clone. CDR3 DNA sequence: TGTGCCAGCAGCCAGACAGGGGGCTATGGCTACACCTTC. Its protein is CASSQTGGYGYTF. The chain combines TRBV3-1 (or the pseudogene TRBV3-2) with TRBJ1-2; 9 positions match TRBD1. Germline V gene data show CDR1 as LGHDT and CDR2 as YNNKEL (reference sequence). CDR3 length: 13 residues. Trimming removed 3 bases from V and 4 bases from J; junction bases left unmatched: 0.

The chain has TRBV6-6 and TRBJ1-5, with 9 bases lining up with TRBD1. From germline, CDR1 is MNHNY and CDR2 SVGAGI (reference sequence). The CDR3 runs 14 residues. V was clipped by 3 bases and J by 4 bases; unmatched bases: 1. CDR3 nucleotide sequence: TGTGCCAGCAGTTATGACAGGGGGAATCAGCCCCAGCATTTT. It specifies CASSYDRGNQPQHF.

This clone occurred once. V usage is TRBV19 and J usage is TRBJ1-2, with 7 bases identical to TRBD1. Germline lookup yields CDR1 LNHDA and CDR2 SQIVND (reference sequence). This CDR3 comprises 12 residues. The ends lost 5 bases at V and 8 bases at J; junction bases unmatched: 5. The CDR3: CASSLTGNGYTF. In nucleotides, the CDR3 is TGTGCCAGTAGTCTGACAGGGAACGGCTACACCTTC.

The chain recombines TRBV10-3 with TRBJ2-7; 8 nucleotides align to TRBD2. The CDR3 runs to 13 residues. Germline lookup yields CDR1 ENHRY and CDR2 SYGVKD. The V gene end was trimmed by 6 bases and the J gene end by 4 bases; junction bases not matched to a gene: 5. CDR3 loop: CAISRGGDYEQYF. The CDR3 DNA sequence: TGTGCCATCAGCCGGGGGGGAGATTACGAGCAGTACTTC.

The gene calls are TRBV6-6 and TRBJ1-3; D remains unclear. CDR1 is MNHNY and CDR2 is SVGAGI in the germline V gene (reference sequence). The CDR3 has 11 amino acids. V was shortened by 5 bases and J by 5 bases, with 4 bases between the two germline ends. Here the CDR3 DNA reads TGTGCCAGCAGTACAAGAAACACCATATATTTT. Its translation: CASSTRNTIYF.

V gene TRBV10-3 combines with J gene TRBJ2-1, with D possibly TRBD2 on 6 matching bases. The CDR3 spans 16 residues. Germline V gives CDR1 ENHRY, CDR2 SYGVKD. Trimming stripped 6 bases from V and 0 bases from J, with 15 bases between. CDR3 sequence (DNA): TGTGCCATCAGCGGCCCTAGCGCCAGCTCCTACAATGAGCAGTTCTTC. Translated: CAISGPSASSYNEQFF.

The V call is TRBV28, the J call TRBJ1-6, with 10 bases aligning to TRBD1. CDR3 size: 13 residues. Germline CDR1 reads MDHEN; CDR2 reads SYDVKM. Germline trimming cut 6 bases from V and 14 bases from J; bases unmatched to any gene: 7. CDR3 amino acids: CASSRVGTGALHF. CDR3 nucleotides: TGTGCCAGCAGCCGGGTGGGGACAGGGGCCCTCCACTTT.

There are a few counts of this clone. Other DNA sequences of this sample code for an identical CDR3. V usage is TRBV15 and J usage is TRBJ1-2; TRBD1 matches 7 bases. Trimming removed 3 bases from V and 2 bases from J; junction bases left unmatched: 3. CDR3 length: 14 amino acids. Germline CDR1 reads LNHNV; CDR2 reads YYDKDF (reference sequence). CDR3 residues: CATSRGGQNYGYTF. The CDR3 bases are TGTGCCACCAGCAGGGGGGGACAGAACTATGGCTACACCTTC. The full variable domain, in which reference TRBV15 and TRBJ1-2 provide the parts outside the CDR3, is DAMVIQNPRYQVTQFGKPVTLSCSQTLNHNVMYWYQQKSSQAPKLLFHYYDKDFNNEADTPDNFQSRRPNTSFCFLDIRSPGLGDTAMYLCATSRGGQNYGYTFGSGTRLTVV.

The chain joins TRBV4-2 to TRBJ2-2, with 7 bases fitting TRBD1. The CDR3 is made up of 17 amino acids. Germline CDR1 LGHNA, CDR2 YNFKEQ. Unmatched junction bases numbered 11, after V lost 1 base and J lost 6 bases. The CDR3 protein is CASSQAGQVVWAGELFF. The CDR3 nucleotides read TGTGCCAGCAGCCAAGCTGGACAGGTTGTATGGGCCGGGGAGCTGTTTTTT.

The chain couples TRBV7-3 to TRBJ1-2, with TRBD1 matching 9 bases. This CDR3 comprises 13 residues. Per germline, CDR1 SGHTA and CDR2 FQGTGA. V trimming: 4 bases; J trimming: 4 bases; junction bases outside the gene matches: 1. The CDR3 nucleotides are TGTGCCAGCAGCTCGACAGGGGGCTATGGCTACACCTTC. This codes for CASSSTGGYGYTF.

CDR3 protein: CASSVNPGLSGNTIYF. Here the CDR3 DNA reads TGTGCCAGCAGTGTTAATCCAGGACTCTCTGGAAACACCATATATTTT. The chain uses TRBV2 and TRBJ1-3; D is uncertain. Per the germline V gene, CDR1 is SNHLY and CDR2 is FYNNEI. Trimming pared 4 bases from V and 0 bases from J, leaving 13 bases between. The CDR3 has 16 residues.

This clone was seen a single time. V and J are TRBV12-3 or TRBV12-4 and TRBJ1-5, with unresolved D. V was trimmed by 6 bases and J by 2 bases, leaving 8 bases between them. The CDR3 is 13 amino acids. The CDR3 here is CASRAEGNQPQHF. The CDR3 DNA sequence: TGTGCCAGCAGGGCGGAAGGCAATCAGCCCCAGCATTTT.

This rearrangement joins TRBV6-5 to TRBJ2-7, with D possibly TRBD2 on 5 matching bases. Deletions cut 7 bases from V and 2 bases from J, with 12 bases between. The CDR3 has 13 amino acids. The germline V gene has CDR1 MNHEY and CDR2 SVGAGI. CDR3 sequence (DNA): TGTGCCAGCAACCGGGGTCAAGCCTACGAGCAGTACTTC. Translated: CASNRGQAYEQYF.

The rearrangement joins TRBV6-6 to TRBJ1-4, with D possibly matching TRBD1 (6 bases). The germline V gene has CDR1 MNHNY and CDR2 SVGAGI (reference sequence). Trimming cost V 6 bases and J 5 bases, with 13 bases left between them. The CDR3 is made up of 14 amino acids. DNA for the CDR3: TGTGCCAGCAGACTTTCCCAGGGGAATGAAAAACTGTTTTTT. It is translated as CASRLSQGNEKLFF.

V usage is TRBV19 and J usage is TRBJ1-2; 8 bases agree with TRBD1. CDR3 length: 14 amino acids. The V segment lost 3 bases and the J segment 5 bases; nucleotides outside the gene matches: 5. Germline V gene sequence: CDR1 LNHDA, CDR2 SQIVND (reference sequence). The CDR3 is CASSIATGGYGYTF. DNA of the CDR3: TGTGCCAGTAGTATTGCTACAGGGGGTTATGGCTACACCTTC.

The chain carries TRBV7-2 and TRBJ2-1, with D possibly matching TRBD2 (6 bases). The V gene's germline CDR1 is SGHTA and CDR2 FQGNSA. The CDR3 sequence is 15 residues long. Trimming took off 1 base at V and 4 bases at J, with 11 bases between the two ends. The DNA for the CDR3 is TGTGCCAGCAGCTTAGGGGAACGGGGGTACAATGAGCAGTTCTTC. This gives the protein CASSLGERGYNEQFF. Full variable domain (missing parts from reference TRBV7-2 and TRBJ2-1): GAGVSQSPSNKVTEKGKDVELRCDPISGHTALYWYRQSLGQGLEFLIYFQGNSAPDKSGLPSDRFSAERTGGSVSTLTIQRTQQEDSAVYLCASSLGERGYNEQFFGPGTRLTVL.

The chain has TRBV12-3 or TRBV12-4 and TRBJ2-1, with D perhaps matching TRBD2 (5 bases). The V gene lost 4 bases and the J gene lost 12 bases, with 16 bases spanning the gap. CDR3 size: 13 residues. The CDR3 reads CASSSKRTEGQFF. CDR3 DNA sequence: TGTGCCAGCAGTTCCAAGAGGACCGAGGGGCAGTTCTTC.

This chain uses TRBV10-3 with TRBJ2-7, with TRBD1 matching over 7 bases. Germline lookup yields CDR1 ENHRY and CDR2 SYGVKD. After removal of 7 bases from V and 6 bases from J, the junction contained 9 bases not matched to a gene. The CDR3 consists of 13 residues. This chain's CDR3 is CAINRDSPGEQYF. CDR3 sequence (DNA): TGTGCCATCAATAGGGACAGCCCAGGCGAGCAGTACTTC.

This clone was seen a handful of times. V usage is TRBV5-5 and J usage is TRBJ1-5; D possibly corresponds to TRBD1 (5 bases). The germline V gene encodes CDR1 SGHKS and CDR2 YYEKEE (reference sequence). Trimming cost V 7 bases and J 0 bases, with 11 bases left between them. The CDR3 is 14 residues long. This CDR3 is CASGQGNSNQPQHF. The DNA of the CDR3 is TGTGCCAGCGGACAAGGTAATAGCAATCAGCCCCAGCATTTT.

V gene TRBV5-4 combines with J gene TRBJ2-7; 10 nucleotides agree with TRBD2. Germline V gene data show CDR1 as SGHNT and CDR2 as YYREEE (reference sequence). V lost 5 bases to trimming and J lost 5 bases; unmatched junction nucleotides: 4. This CDR3 is 13 amino acids long. CDR3 residues: CASRVGTSDEQYF. CDR3 bases: TGTGCCAGCAGGGTCGGGACTAGCGACGAGCAGTACTTC.

The genes are TRBV6-5 and TRBJ1-1; 10 bases fit TRBD1. The germline gives CDR1 MNHEY, CDR2 SVGAGI. This CDR3 is 15 amino acids long. Trimming removed 5 bases from V and 1 base from J; junction bases left unmatched: 4. DNA for the CDR3: TGTGCCAGCAGTAAAAGGACAGGGGGGAACACTGAAGCTTTCTTT. Translation gives CASSKRTGGNTEAFF.

CDR3 region: CASGLGTSGGASEQYF. In DNA form, the CDR3 reads TGTGCTAGTGGTTTGGGGACTAGCGGGGGGGCCTCCGAGCAGTACTTC. The chain links TRBV12-5 to TRBJ2-7; 15 positions agree with TRBD2. The CDR3 loop spans 16 amino acids. V trimming: 1 base; J trimming: 6 bases; junction bases outside the gene matches: 4. In germline, CDR1 is LGHNT, CDR2 FRNRAP.

J is TRBJ2-1 and V is TRBV19; D is possibly TRBD2 (6 bases). The germline V gene encodes CDR1 LNHDA and CDR2 SQIVND (reference sequence). The CDR3 is 16 amino acids. With 0 bases removed from V and 4 bases from J, the gap between germline ends came to 13 bases. CDR3 DNA sequence: TGTGCCAGTAGTATAGACCATCGGGCGGGGTACAATGAGCAGTTCTTC. It yields the protein CASSIDHRAGYNEQFF. Combining the CDR3 with reference TRBV19 and TRBJ2-1 gives the whole variable domain DGGITQSPKYLFRKEGQNVTLSCEQNLNHDAMYWYRQDPGQGLRLIYYSQIVNDFQKGDIAEGYSVSREKKESFPLTVTSAQKNPTAFYLCASSIDHRAGYNEQFFGPGTRLTVL.